The following is a T cell receptor (beta chain) sequence with its context. What it binds is unknown. The data were obtained in a study of chemoradiotherapy in HPV16-positive cancers. Study-level findings and limits: Candidate HPV-specific clones and E7-related TCR motifs grew in tumor during treatment.

The CDR3 has 11 amino acids. V was shortened by 1 base and J by 8 bases, with 5 bases between the two germline ends. Germline V CDR1 and CDR2: SNHLY, FYNNEI. Over chemoradiotherapy, repertoires were sampled more than once. The protocol was immunoSEQ multiplex PCR, while the TCRdb copy is restricted to in-frame clones and leaves out a portion. Of roughly 7,400 clones detected, roughly 70% appear once; the ten largest clones hold around 16%. This sequence joins TRBV2 and TRBJ1-2; no reliable D call. The source was tumor tissue, collected from a patient who underwent chemoradiotherapy. The receptor comes from a human donor with HPV-associated anogenital cancer. This chain's CDR3 is CASSEGRGYTF. For the CDR3, the DNA is TGTGCCAGCAGTGAAGGGAGGGGCTACACCTTC.